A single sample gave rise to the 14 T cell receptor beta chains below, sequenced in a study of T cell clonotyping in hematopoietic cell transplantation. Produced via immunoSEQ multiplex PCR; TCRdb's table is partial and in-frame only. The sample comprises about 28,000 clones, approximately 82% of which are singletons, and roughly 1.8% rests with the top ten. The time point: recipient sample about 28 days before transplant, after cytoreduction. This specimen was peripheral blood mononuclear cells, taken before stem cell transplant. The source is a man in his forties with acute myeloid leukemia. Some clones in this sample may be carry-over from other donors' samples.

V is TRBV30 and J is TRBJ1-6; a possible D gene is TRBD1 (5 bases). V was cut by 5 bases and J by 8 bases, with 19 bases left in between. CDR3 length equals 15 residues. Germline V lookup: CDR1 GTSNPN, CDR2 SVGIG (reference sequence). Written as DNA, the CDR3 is TGTGCCTGGGCCACAGGAAGAAGGGGCGATTCACCCCTCCACTTT. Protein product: CAWATGRRGDSPLHF.

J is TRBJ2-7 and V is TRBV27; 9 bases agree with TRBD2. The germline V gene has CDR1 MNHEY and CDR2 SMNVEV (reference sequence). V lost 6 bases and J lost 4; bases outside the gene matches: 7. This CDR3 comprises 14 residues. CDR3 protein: CASRVAGGAYEQYF. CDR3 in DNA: TGTGCCAGCAGGGTGGCGGGGGGGGCTTACGAGCAGTACTTC.

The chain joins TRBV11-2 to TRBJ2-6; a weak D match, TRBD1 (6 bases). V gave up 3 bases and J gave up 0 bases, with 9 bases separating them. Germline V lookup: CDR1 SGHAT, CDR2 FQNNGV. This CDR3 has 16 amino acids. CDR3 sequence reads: CASSLTGNSGANVLTF. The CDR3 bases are TGTGCCAGCAGCTTGACAGGAAACTCTGGGGCCAACGTCCTGACTTTC.

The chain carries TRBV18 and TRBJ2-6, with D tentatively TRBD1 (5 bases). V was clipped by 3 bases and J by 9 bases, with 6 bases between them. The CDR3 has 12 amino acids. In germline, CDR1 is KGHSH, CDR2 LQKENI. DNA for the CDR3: TGTGCCAGCTCACCGCAGGGCAACGTCCTGACTTTC. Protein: CASSPQGNVLTF.

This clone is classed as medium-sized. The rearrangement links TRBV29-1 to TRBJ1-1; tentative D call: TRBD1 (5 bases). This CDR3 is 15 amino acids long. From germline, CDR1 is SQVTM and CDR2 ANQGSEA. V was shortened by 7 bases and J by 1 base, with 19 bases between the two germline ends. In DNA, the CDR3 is TGCAGCGCCGAGGGCAGGGAAGATGGGAACACTGAAGCTTTCTTT. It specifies CSAEGREDGNTEAFF.

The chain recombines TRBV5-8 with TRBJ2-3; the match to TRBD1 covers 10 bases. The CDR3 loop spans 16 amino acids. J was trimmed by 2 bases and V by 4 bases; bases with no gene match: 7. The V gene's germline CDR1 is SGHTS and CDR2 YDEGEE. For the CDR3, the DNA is TGTGCCAGCAGCCCGACCGGGACAGGGGCCACAGATACGCAGTATTTT. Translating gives CASSPTGTGATDTQYF.

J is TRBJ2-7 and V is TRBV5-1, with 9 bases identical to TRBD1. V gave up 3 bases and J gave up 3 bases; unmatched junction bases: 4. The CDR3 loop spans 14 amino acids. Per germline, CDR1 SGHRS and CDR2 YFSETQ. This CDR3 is CASSWGTGYYEQYF. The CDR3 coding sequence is TGCGCCAGCAGCTGGGGGACAGGGTACTACGAGCAGTACTTC.

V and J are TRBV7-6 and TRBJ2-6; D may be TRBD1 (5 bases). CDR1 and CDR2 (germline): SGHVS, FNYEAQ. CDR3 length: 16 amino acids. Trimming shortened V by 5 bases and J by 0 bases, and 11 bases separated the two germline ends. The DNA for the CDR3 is TGTGCCAGCAGCCCCAACAGGCTCTCTGGGGCCAACGTCCTGACTTTC. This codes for CASSPNRLSGANVLTF.

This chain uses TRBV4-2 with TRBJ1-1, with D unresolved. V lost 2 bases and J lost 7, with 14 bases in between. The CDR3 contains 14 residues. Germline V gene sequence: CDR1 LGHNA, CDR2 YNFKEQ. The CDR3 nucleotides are TGTGCCAGCAGCCAAAAGAAGGAATTAAATGAAGCTTTCTTT. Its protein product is CASSQKKELNEAFF.

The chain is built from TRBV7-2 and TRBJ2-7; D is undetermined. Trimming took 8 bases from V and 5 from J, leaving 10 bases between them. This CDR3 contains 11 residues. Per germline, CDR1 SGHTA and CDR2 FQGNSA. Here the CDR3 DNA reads TGTGCCAGCGGCCCCAGCAACGAGCAGTACTTC. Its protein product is CASGPSNEQYF.

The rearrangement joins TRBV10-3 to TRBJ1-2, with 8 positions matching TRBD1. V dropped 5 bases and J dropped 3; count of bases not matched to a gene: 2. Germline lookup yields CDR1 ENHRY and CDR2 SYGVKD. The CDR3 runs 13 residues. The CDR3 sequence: CAISLGQDYGYTF. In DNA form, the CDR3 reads TGTGCCATCAGTCTGGGACAGGACTATGGCTACACCTTC.

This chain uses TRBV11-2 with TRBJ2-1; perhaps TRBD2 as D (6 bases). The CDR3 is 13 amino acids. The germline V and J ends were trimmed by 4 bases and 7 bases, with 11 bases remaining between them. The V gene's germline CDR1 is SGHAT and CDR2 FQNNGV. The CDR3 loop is CASSWTIANEQFF. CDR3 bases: TGTGCCAGCAGCTGGACTATAGCGAATGAGCAGTTCTTC.

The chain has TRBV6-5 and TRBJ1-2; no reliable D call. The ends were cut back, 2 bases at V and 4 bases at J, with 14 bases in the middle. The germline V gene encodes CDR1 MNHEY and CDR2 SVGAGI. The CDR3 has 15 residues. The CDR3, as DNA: TGTGCCAGCAGTTACGGTGGCGGGGAACCCTATGGCTACACCTTC. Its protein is CASSYGGGEPYGYTF.

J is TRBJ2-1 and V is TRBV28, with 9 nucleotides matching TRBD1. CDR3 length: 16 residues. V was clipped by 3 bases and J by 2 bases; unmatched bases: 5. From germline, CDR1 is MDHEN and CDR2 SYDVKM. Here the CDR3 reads CASSFIGTGPYNEQFF. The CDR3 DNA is TGTGCCAGCAGTTTCATTGGGACAGGGCCCTACAATGAGCAGTTCTTC.